This T cell receptor beta chain is from a study of response to subunit inactivated influenza vaccine. Germline V gene sequence: CDR1 DFQATT, CDR2 SNEGSKA (reference sequence). This CDR3 has 15 residues. TCRdb recomputed calls from the RT-PCR reads with MiXCR, one row per CDR3 protein. The sample has 750,000 to 850,000 distinct CDR3 sequences, under 20% seen once. Comments on this clonotype: The antigen remains unidentified.

Whole-study findings and limits: Each seasonal influenza vaccination, the authors suggested, recruits few new T cells.

This chain uses TRBV20-1 with TRBJ2-4; D is possibly TRBD1 (5 bases). The specimen was PBMCs from blood, collected approximately 5 days after vaccination. The origin of this receptor is a man in his fifties or sixties who received an inactivated influenza vaccine. The CDR3 spells CSTTDSTLAKNIQYF. The CDR3, as DNA: TGCAGCACAACCGACAGCACCTTAGCCAAAAACATTCAGTACTTC.